This record looks at one T cell receptor (beta chain) sequence and its context. Its target is not known. The data were obtained in a study of OX40 agonist ivuxolimab in advanced cancers. As for the study in general: Each patient was given ivuxolimab into a vein every 2 weeks, at 0.01 to 10 mg/kg.

Study conclusions and caveats: CD4+ and CD8+ T cells in blood underwent clonal expansion by week 6 at 0.1 to 3.0 mg/kg.

The data were produced by immunoSEQ multiplex PCR, yet TCRdb's version contains in-frame clones alone and is incomplete. The sample shows approximately 74,000 clones, approximately 92% of them seen only once. The sequence was obtained from an adult with an advanced solid tumor such as melanoma, head and neck, liver or kidney cancer. The sample consisted of CD4+ or CD8+ T cells sorted from blood, taken in a trial of the OX40 agonist ivuxolimab.

The CDR3 region has the DNA TGTGCCAGCAGCCAGGGTGTTAGCTCCTACAATGAGCAGTTCTTC. Residues: CASSQGVSSYNEQFF. The chain couples TRBV5-8 to TRBJ2-1, with D perhaps matching TRBD1 (5 bases). The V gene's germline CDR1 is SGHTS and CDR2 YDEGEE. This CDR3 has 15 amino acids. Deletions cut 4 bases from V and 0 bases from J, with 11 bases between.